This entry lists 32 T cell receptor beta chains sequenced from one sample in a study of cytomegalovirus exposure and HLA in healthy donors. With 60 Vbeta and 13 Jbeta primers, the PCR was carried out. Sequencing was performed with immunoSEQ multiplex PCR; in TCRdb, only in-frame clones are kept and a portion is missing. In the table there are fewer than 200,000 clones, roughly 84% of which are singletons. The sample taken for sequencing was PBMCs. The receptors derive from a man between 18 and 35 years old in good health and CMV-seropositive.

The chain links TRBV20-1 to TRBJ2-1; D unresolved. The length of the CDR3 is 9 residues. Per the germline V gene, CDR1 is DFQATT and CDR2 is SNEGSKA (reference sequence). DNA of the CDR3: TGCAGGGTGAGCGATGAGCAGTTCTTC. This translates into CRVSDEQFF.

The chain carries TRBV18 and TRBJ1-1; TRBD1 is a possible D gene (5 bases). CDR1 is KGHSH, CDR2 LQKENI, per germline. Trimming pared 0 bases from V and 0 bases from J, leaving 11 bases between. This CDR3 is 16 amino acids long. In DNA form, the CDR3 reads TGTGCCAGCTCACCACCGGTCGGGGGGATGAACACTGAAGCTTTCTTT. Translated, it gives CASSPPVGGMNTEAFF.

This chain links TRBV15 with TRBJ1-5; D not certain. Trimming took off 0 bases at V and 5 bases at J, with 11 bases between the two ends. The CDR3 loop spans 15 amino acids. The V gene's germline CDR1 is LNHNV and CDR2 YYDKDF (reference sequence). CDR3 amino acids: CATSRDPEGYQPQHF. DNA of the CDR3: TGTGCCACCAGCAGAGATCCGGAGGGATATCAGCCCCAGCATTTT.

This clone was observed a handful of times. The gene calls are TRBV5-4 and TRBJ2-5, with 7 bases that match TRBD1. In germline, CDR1 is SGHNT, CDR2 YYREEE (reference sequence). Losses at the gene ends were 0 bases for V and 4 bases for J; bases not matched to a gene: 3. The CDR3 extends over 14 amino acids. The CDR3 region has the DNA TGTGCCAGCAGCTTGGGAGGGGGCCCAGAGACCCAGTACTTC. Residues: CASSLGGGPETQYF.

This sequence joins TRBV10-1 and TRBJ2-7, with a possible D match to TRBD1 (6 bases). The CDR3 runs 13 residues. Trimming removed 3 bases at V and 3 bases at J, with 9 bases between. Germline CDR1 WNHNN, CDR2 SYGVQD (reference sequence). CDR3 amino acids: CASSEADSYEQYF. CDR3 in DNA: TGCGCCAGCAGTGAAGCGGACAGCTACGAGCAGTACTTC.

This sequence joins TRBV5-4 and TRBJ2-3; TRBD1 matches at 7 bases. J was trimmed by 0 bases and V by 0 bases; bases with no gene match: 10. The CDR3 runs to 18 residues. The germline CDR1 and CDR2 sequences are SGHNT and YYREEE (reference sequence). The DNA of the CDR3 is TGTGCCAGCAGCTTGGACAGGGGTGGTATTACTAGCACAGATACGCAGTATTTT. As protein: CASSLDRGGITSTDTQYF.

This chain links TRBV6-6 with TRBJ2-2, with 13 positions matching TRBD2. This CDR3 spans 16 amino acids. V shed 0 bases, J shed 5 bases, and the junction held 0 bases outside the gene matches. Germline lookup yields CDR1 MNHNY and CDR2 SVGAGI (reference sequence). This CDR3 is CASSYSGLAGTGELFF. In DNA form, the CDR3 reads TGTGCCAGCAGTTACTCGGGACTAGCGGGGACCGGGGAGCTGTTTTTT.

This clone occurred a few times. The V call is TRBV7-9, the J call TRBJ2-7; D is possibly TRBD2 (5 bases). Trimming took off 5 bases at V and 5 bases at J, with 19 bases between the two ends. Germline CDR1 and CDR2: SEHNR and FQNEAQ (reference sequence). The CDR3 is 15 residues long. CDR3 in amino acids: CASSAPDQRYHEQYF. Written as DNA, the CDR3 is TGTGCCAGCAGCGCCCCGGACCAGCGGTACCACGAGCAGTACTTC.

The chain combines TRBV13 with TRBJ1-3; 8 nucleotides match TRBD1. Looked up from germline, CDR1 is PRHDT and CDR2 is FYEKMQ (reference sequence). The trim removed 5 bases at V and 2 bases at J, leaving 2 bases unmatched. The CDR3 length is 14 residues. CDR3 coding DNA: TGTGCCAGCAGCCCACAGGGGGCTGGAAACACCATATATTTT. Amino acid sequence: CASSPQGAGNTIYF.

The V gene is TRBV6-5, the J gene TRBJ2-7, with D unresolved. Germline values: CDR1 MNHEY, CDR2 SVGAGI. CDR3 length: 12 amino acids. V was shortened by 8 bases and J by 0 bases, with 8 bases between the two germline ends. The CDR3 here is CASHSYSYEQYF. The CDR3 region has the DNA TGTGCCAGCCACAGTTACTCCTACGAGCAGTACTTC.

The genes are TRBV5-4 and TRBJ2-7; perhaps TRBD2 as D (6 bases). Germline V gene data show CDR1 as SGHNT and CDR2 as YYREEE (reference sequence). Trimming removed 4 bases from V and 5 bases from J, with 16 bases in between. The CDR3 contains 14 residues. The CDR3 DNA sequence: TGTGCCAGCAGCCGGCCAGGAGGGCGGGACGAGCAGTACTTC. It yields the protein CASSRPGGRDEQYF.

This chain links TRBV7-9 with TRBJ2-1, with D perhaps TRBD1 (7 bases). The CDR3 runs 16 residues. V gave up 1 base and J gave up 8 bases, with 18 bases separating them. Germline assignment: CDR1 SEHNR and CDR2 FQNEAQ (reference sequence). CDR3: CASSLEGALTSDEQFF. In nucleotides, the CDR3 is TGTGCCAGCAGCTTAGAGGGGGCACTGACTAGTGATGAGCAGTTCTTC.

This clone appeared once. The chain employs TRBV25-1 and TRBJ2-5, with TRBD1 as a possible D gene (6 bases). CDR3 size: 15 residues. CDR1 and CDR2 (germline): MGHDK, SYGVNS. V was pared by 4 bases and J by 3 bases, with 15 bases between. The CDR3 DNA follows: TGTGCCAGCAGTGCGCGATTAGGACAGAAAGAGACCCAGTACTTC. It translates to CASSARLGQKETQYF.

This chain uses TRBV28 with TRBJ1-6; 7 positions agree with TRBD1. Germline V gene data show CDR1 as MDHEN and CDR2 as SYDVKM. With 4 bases clipped from V and 5 bases from J, the junction kept 5 bases outside the gene matches. The CDR3 has 15 residues. The CDR3 sequence is CASSYGQVDNSPLHF. As DNA, the CDR3 is TGTGCCAGCAGTTATGGACAGGTAGATAATTCACCCCTCCACTTT.

This clone was recorded once. The chain joins TRBV6-1 to TRBJ1-1; D not certain. The CDR3 has 15 amino acids. Trimming removed 3 bases from V and 4 bases from J, with 15 bases in between. CDR1 and CDR2 (germline): MNHNS, SASEGT. The CDR3 region has the DNA TGTGCCAGCAGTGATGGCCCGGGAGTGGGCACTGAAGCTTTCTTT. This translates into CASSDGPGVGTEAFF.

V and J are TRBV13 and TRBJ1-6; TRBD1 matches at 8 bases. Germline V lookup: CDR1 PRHDT, CDR2 FYEKMQ (reference sequence). After removal of 5 bases from V and 7 bases from J, the junction contained 7 bases not matched to a gene. This CDR3 contains 15 residues. The CDR3: CASSTRDRNNSPLHF. Written as DNA, the CDR3 is TGTGCCAGCAGCACCCGGGACAGGAACAATTCACCCCTCCACTTT.

This chain links TRBV5-1 with TRBJ1-1, with D possibly TRBD1 on 5 matching bases. The CDR3 has 16 amino acids. Trimming removed 7 bases from V and 2 bases from J, with 21 bases in between. Looked up from germline, CDR1 is SGHRS and CDR2 is YFSETQ. The CDR3 DNA is TGCGCCAGCTCTGCGTTTCAGGGTTTGGGAAACACTGAAGCTTTCTTT. Translated, it gives CASSAFQGLGNTEAFF.

The chain combines TRBV6-1 with TRBJ1-2, with 8 bases that match TRBD1. J lost 5 bases, V lost 0 bases, and 20 bases had no gene match. Germline CDR1 reads MNHNS; CDR2 reads SASEGT. The CDR3 totals 20 residues. DNA for the CDR3: TGTGCCAGCAGTGAAGCGTGGGCAGGGGGCGCAAAATTATCGAGATATGGCTACACCTTC. It encodes CASSEAWAGGAKLSRYGYTF.

The chain recombines TRBV18 with TRBJ1-4; weak D call: TRBD1 (6 bases). From germline, CDR1 is KGHSH and CDR2 LQKENI. The length of the CDR3 is 16 residues. V lost 3 bases and J 4 bases, leaving 15 bases between the germline ends. CDR3 DNA: TGTGCCAGCTCACCGGCCTGGGGGCGAGGTAATGAAAAACTGTTTTTT. This translates into CASSPAWGRGNEKLFF.

This rearrangement joins TRBV29-1 to TRBJ1-1; the match to TRBD1 covers 8 bases. Germline-derived CDR1 and CDR2 are SQVTM and ANQGSEA. CDR3 length: 13 amino acids. Germline trimming cut 5 bases from V and 3 bases from J; bases unmatched to any gene: 5. CDR3 sequence: CSVWTGTDTEAFF. CDR3 in DNA: TGCAGCGTTTGGACAGGGACGGACACTGAAGCTTTCTTT.

This chain joins TRBV5-1 and TRBJ2-7; unclear D gene. Looked up from germline, CDR1 is SGHRS and CDR2 is YFSETQ. The CDR3 spans 14 residues. The V and J ends lost 0 bases and 0 bases respectively, with 7 bases between them. In DNA, the CDR3 is TGCGCCAGCAGCTTGGCCTACAGCTCCTACGAGCAGTACTTC. Translating it yields CASSLAYSSYEQYF.

The chain carries TRBV19 and TRBJ1-1; D is perhaps TRBD1 (5 bases). CDR3 size: 14 residues. Looked up from germline, CDR1 is LNHDA and CDR2 is SQIVND (reference sequence). Trimming removed 5 bases from V and 5 bases from J, with 15 bases in between. The CDR3 protein is CASSPAIGGTEAFF. In nucleotides, the CDR3 is TGTGCCAGTAGTCCAGCCATCGGGGGGACTGAAGCTTTCTTT.

The chain is built from TRBV16 and TRBJ2-7; D not certain. Trimming stripped 0 bases from V and 5 bases from J, with 8 bases between. The CDR3 length is 13 residues. Looked up from germline, CDR1 is KGHSY and CDR2 is FQNENV. CDR3 in amino acids: CASSQSSVNEQYF. As DNA, the CDR3 is TGTGCCAGCAGCCAATCCTCCGTAAACGAGCAGTACTTC.

This chain joins TRBV6-1 and TRBJ2-5; possible D gene TRBD1, 5 bases. This CDR3 contains 15 residues. CDR1 is MNHNS and CDR2 is SASEGT in the germline V gene. V lost 4 bases, J lost 2 bases, and 14 bases lay in between. The CDR3 spells CASSANRMDQETQYF. The CDR3 DNA is TGTGCCAGCAGTGCCAACAGGATGGATCAAGAGACCCAGTACTTC.

The chain has TRBV4-1 and TRBJ1-2, with 9 nucleotides matching TRBD1. CDR3 length: 15 amino acids. Germline CDR1 reads MGHRA; CDR2 reads YSYEKL. The junction had 6 bases not matched to a gene; V was cut back by 6 bases and J by 1 base. CDR3 in DNA: TGCGCCAGCAGGTCCGGGACAGGGAGTAACTATGGCTACACCTTC. Residues: CASRSGTGSNYGYTF.

This clone was counted between two and nine times. This chain connects TRBV5-6 to TRBJ2-7; 10 bases are shared with TRBD2. Germline assignment: CDR1 SGHDT and CDR2 YYEEEE. V was clipped by 0 bases and J by 6 bases; unmatched bases: 18. This CDR3 contains 19 residues. The CDR3 spells CASSLGASGGLTVSGEQYF. The CDR3 DNA sequence: TGTGCCAGCAGCTTGGGTGCTAGCGGGGGCTTAACCGTGTCGGGCGAGCAGTACTTC.

This clone was seen a handful of times. The chain is built from TRBV30 and TRBJ1-2; perhaps TRBD1 as D (5 bases). Germline V gene data show CDR1 as GTSNPN and CDR2 as SVGIG (reference sequence). The CDR3 spans 13 residues. Trimming removed 1 base from V and 4 bases from J, with 10 bases in between. In DNA form, the CDR3 reads TGTGCCTGGAGTGCGGGGGTGGGCTATGGCTACACCTTC. Encoded protein: CAWSAGVGYGYTF.

The V gene is TRBV5-6, the J gene TRBJ1-2; a possible D gene is TRBD1 (6 bases). The V end lost 4 bases, the J end lost 3 bases, and 19 bases lay between the germline ends. CDR3 size: 16 residues. Germline CDR1 SGHDT, CDR2 YYEEEE. CDR3 region: CASSPDQTGRYYGYTF. For the CDR3, the DNA is TGTGCCAGCAGCCCTGATCAGACAGGTCGCTACTATGGCTACACCTTC.

This rearrangement joins TRBV5-1 to TRBJ2-7, with D perhaps matching TRBD2 (5 bases). V lost 4 bases, J lost 6 bases, and 8 bases lay in between. The V gene's germline CDR1 is SGHRS and CDR2 YFSETQ. The CDR3 is 11 amino acids. The DNA for the CDR3 is TGCGCCAGCAGCCCCCGGGGCGAGCAGTACTTC. Translating it yields CASSPRGEQYF.

The CDR3: CASSEFNEQYF. The CDR3 DNA reads as TGTGCCAGCAGTGAATTTAACGAGCAGTACTTC. V is TRBV2 and J is TRBJ2-7; no definite D call. Germline V lookup: CDR1 SNHLY, CDR2 FYNNEI. Between the trimmed V and J ends, which lost 2 bases and 5 bases, there was a span of 4 bases. The CDR3 is 11 amino acids. Full variable domain (remainder filled in from reference TRBV2 and TRBJ2-7): EPEVTQTPSHQVTQMGQEVILRCVPISNHLYFYWYRQILGQKVEFLVSFYNNEISEKSEIFDDQFSVERPDGSNFTLKIRSTKLEDSAMYFCASSEFNEQYFGPGTRLTVT.

V is TRBV6-1 and J is TRBJ1-6, with D unclear. V was pared by 10 bases and J by 8 bases, with 9 bases between. CDR1 and CDR2 from the germline V gene are MNHNS and SASEGT. The CDR3 is 11 residues long. CDR3 coding DNA: TGTGCCACTTCTAATGATTCACCCCTCCACTTT. Translating gives CATSNDSPLHF.

The chain recombines TRBV14 with TRBJ2-7; 8 bases are shared with TRBD1. Germline assignment: CDR1 SGHDN and CDR2 FVKESK. The V and J ends lost 4 bases and 4 bases, in that order; junction bases with no gene match: 6. The CDR3 is made up of 14 amino acids. In nucleotides, the CDR3 is TGTGCCAGCAGCCCGGGGACAGGAGGGTACGAGCAGTACTTC. This codes for CASSPGTGGYEQYF.